These T cell receptor beta chains were read from a single sample in a study of T cell responses to AZD1222 COVID-19 vaccine. TCRdb's table, derived via immunoSEQ multiplex PCR, lists solely in-frame clones and lacks some. The sample includes over 85,000 clones, around 89% of them seen just once. The material sequenced was peripheral blood, taken on day 0 of AZD1222 vaccination. Every receptor here comes from an adult in good health. Each CDR3 is given with its conserved first and last residue. A D gene is named only where the DNA matches it firmly. Only part of the rows carry a size: once, few, many, or a class if the clone is expanded.

j_call d_call clone_size v_call cdr3_nt cdr3_aa
TRBJ1-1 TRBD1 NA TRBV18 TGTGCCAGCTCACCTGCAACAGGGGGCTCATTCGACGCTTTCTTT CASSPATGGSFDAFF
TRBJ1-2 NA NA TRBV7-2 TGTGCCAGCAGCCGGCTTGGGGGGGAGGACTACACCTTC CASSRLGGEDYTF
TRBJ1-5 NA NA TRBV18 TGTGCCAGCTCACCGGAGGGGATTCAGCCCCAGCATTTT CASSPEGIQPQHF
TRBJ2-5 TRBD2 NA TRBV11-2 TGTGCCAGCAGGACTAGCGGAGAGACCCAGTACTTC CASRTSGETQYF
TRBJ1-1 NA NA TRBV5-1 TGCGCCAGCAGCTTGGAGGCAAATGGGAACACTGAAGCTTTCTTT CASSLEANGNTEAFF
TRBJ2-1 TRBD2 NA TRBV12-3/TRBV12-4 TGTGCCACCACTAGCGGGGGGTTAAGAGAGCAGTTCTTC CATTSGGLREQFF
TRBJ1-1 TRBD1 NA TRBV6-2/TRBV6-3 TGTGCCAGCAGTTACGAGGACAGGAAAGCTTTCTTT CASSYEDRKAFF
TRBJ1-4 NA once TRBV19 TGTGCCAGTAGTATGTTAGGGGAAAAACTGTTTTTT CASSMLGEKLFF
TRBJ1-2 NA NA TRBV15 TGTGCCACCAGCCAGGACGGGAGTTATGGCTACACCTTC CATSQDGSYGYTF
TRBJ1-5 NA NA TRBV5-8 TGTGCCAGCAGCTTAAGATGGGGGGATCAGCCCCAGCATTTT CASSLRWGDQPQHF
TRBJ2-2 NA NA TRBV4-2 TGTGCCAGCAGCCGTTGGACTAACACCGGGGAGCTGTTTTTT CASSRWTNTGELFF
TRBJ2-3 NA NA TRBV18 TGTGCCAGCTCACGAATCCCGGGCAGGGGCCTCGCGGATACGCAGTATTTT CASSRIPGRGLADTQYF
TRBJ1-2 NA NA TRBV2 TGTGCCAGCAGTGAACAGGGCTATAACTATGGCTACACCTTC CASSEQGYNYGYTF
TRBJ2-3 TRBD2 once TRBV30 TGTGCCTGGAGTGTAGGGCCGGGAGGGACGAATTTT CAWSVGPGGTNF
TRBJ2-7 TRBD2 NA TRBV18 TGTGCCAGCTCACTCGTTCTGGGGACTAGCTCCTACGAGCAGTACTTC CASSLVLGTSSYEQYF
TRBJ1-3 NA NA TRBV6-5 TGTGCCAGCAGTTCCTCGGCAGGCCGCTCTGGAAACACCATATATTTT CASSSSAGRSGNTIYF
TRBJ2-2 NA NA TRBV10-3 TGTGCCATCAGCGTTGGGGCCAACGCGAACACCGGGGAGCTGTTTTTT CAISVGANANTGELFF
TRBJ2-4 NA NA TRBV27 TGTGCCAGCAGTTTAGCTGGGCTAGCCAAAAACATTCAGTACTTC CASSLAGLAKNIQYF
TRBJ2-3 NA NA TRBV11-3 TGTGCCAGCAGCCAGGATAGGGTAGTAGAAGATACGCAGTATTTT CASSQDRVVEDTQYF
TRBJ2-1 TRBD2 NA TRBV18 TGTGCCAGCTCTCCCGGGACTAGCGGCAATGAGCAGTTCTTC CASSPGTSGNEQFF
TRBJ1-4 NA NA TRBV6-5 TGTGCCTCTAGTGGGATGTGGGGTGAAAAACTGTTTTTT CASSGMWGEKLFF
TRBJ1-6 NA NA TRBV30 TGTGCCTGGACTATGGGGCAGGGCGGGTCACCCCTCCACTTT CAWTMGQGGSPLHF
TRBJ2-7 NA NA TRBV27 TGTGCCAGCACCCGAAACTCTCACGGCCCCTACGAGCAGTACTTC CASTRNSHGPYEQYF
TRBJ2-5 TRBD2 NA TRBV2 TGTGCCAGCAGACCGCCGCGGGCGGGAGGCAGAGAGACCCAGTACTTC CASRPPRAGGRETQYF
TRBJ2-5 NA once TRBV2 TGTGCCAGCAGCCCTGGACAGCTACAAGAGACCCAGTACTTC CASSPGQLQETQYF
TRBJ1-2 NA NA TRBV5-6 TGTGCCAGCAGCTTTTTCTCTTCCTTTGGCTACACCTTC CASSFFSSFGYTF
TRBJ1-1 TRBD1 NA TRBV29-1 TGCAGCGTAGGACAGGGGGGATTGGCTGAAGCTTTCTTT CSVGQGGLAEAFF
TRBJ2-2 NA NA TRBV29-1 TGCAGCGTTTCGACAGCCTTGAACACCGGGGAGCTGTTTTTT CSVSTALNTGELFF
TRBJ1-5 NA NA TRBV19 TGTGCCAGTAGTATAGAGTCAGTCGGAAATCAGCCCCAGCATTTT CASSIESVGNQPQHF
TRBJ2-1 NA NA TRBV5-8 TGTGCCAGCACCCTTGGCAGGGACTCCTACAATGAGCAGTTCTTC CASTLGRDSYNEQFF
TRBJ1-3 NA NA TRBV3-1/TRBV3-2 TGTGCCAGCAGCCTCCTGAGCTCTGGAAACACCATATATTTT CASSLLSSGNTIYF
TRBJ1-5 NA NA TRBV19 TGTGCCAGTATGTCGCAGCAGGCCCAAGGGGGCAATCAGCCCCAGCATTTT CASMSQQAQGGNQPQHF
TRBJ1-1 NA NA TRBV18 TGTGCCAGCTCACCACGTCCGGGGGCTCCTATGAACACTGAAGCTTTCTTT CASSPRPGAPMNTEAFF
TRBJ1-2 NA NA TRBV5-6 TGTGCCAGCAGCCCCGGGGGGAACTATGGCTACACCTTC CASSPGGNYGYTF
TRBJ2-3 TRBD2 NA TRBV7-9 TGTGCCAGCAGCTTTCCCCGTGCAGCGGGAGTGATAGATACGCAGTATTTT CASSFPRAAGVIDTQYF
TRBJ1-1 NA few TRBV10-3 TGTGCCATCAGTGAGGGGAGAGGGGAGGGCTCTGAAGCTTTCTTT CAISEGRGEGSEAFF
TRBJ2-7 TRBD1 NA TRBV11-2 TGTGCCAGCAGCGTCCCGGGACAGGGATCCTACGAGCAGTACTTC CASSVPGQGSYEQYF
TRBJ1-4 TRBD1 once TRBV2 TGTGCCAGCGGCACGACAGGGCTGGTTGAAAAACTGTTTTTT CASGTTGLVEKLFF
TRBJ2-1 NA NA TRBV20-1 TGCAGTGCTGGGGAGAAGAATGAGCAGTTCTTC CSAGEKNEQFF
TRBJ2-2 TRBD1 NA TRBV12-5 TGTGCTAGTGGTTTGGGAGACAAGACAGGGGAAAACACCGGGGAGCTGTTTTTT CASGLGDKTGENTGELFF
TRBJ2-7 TRBD2 NA TRBV3-1/TRBV3-2 TGTGCCAGCAGCACCGGGACTAGCTTGTACGAGCAGTACTTC CASSTGTSLYEQYF
TRBJ1-1 NA once TRBV30 TGTGCCTGGAGTTTTCCAATGACGAGGTACACTGAAGCTTTCTTT CAWSFPMTRYTEAFF
TRBJ1-5 TRBD1 NA TRBV6-6 TGTGCCAGCAGGGACAGGGTCGGCAATCAGCCCCAGCATTTT CASRDRVGNQPQHF
TRBJ1-1 NA NA TRBV6-5 TGTGCCAGCAGTTACTCGGGGTCCAATTGGGGAGCTTTCTTT CASSYSGSNWGAFF
TRBJ1-5 NA NA TRBV7-8 TGTGCCAGCAGCCCCTCGAGGAATCAGCCCCAGCATTTT CASSPSRNQPQHF
TRBJ1-5 NA NA TRBV5-4 TGTGCCAGCAGCTCGGACCGGGGCCCCCAGCATTTT CASSSDRGPQHF
TRBJ1-5 TRBD1 NA TRBV18 TGTGCCAGCTCAGGAGGACAGGGGCTTCAGCCCCAGCATTTT CASSGGQGLQPQHF
TRBJ2-3 NA NA TRBV7-9 TGTGCCAGCAGTGGCGGGGGCAACACAGATACGCAGTATTTT CASSGGGNTDTQYF
TRBJ2-3 TRBD2 NA TRBV6-4 TGTGCCAGCAGTGAGGAGGGACTAGCAACAGATACGCAGTATTTT CASSEEGLATDTQYF
TRBJ2-7 NA NA TRBV7-9 TGTGCCAGCAGCGCTAGACGGGGGAGAGGGCTGACTTCGTACGAGCAGTACTTC CASSARRGRGLTSYEQYF
TRBJ2-7 NA NA TRBV28 TGTGCCAGCACAAGTACCGGGTCGCCAAAGGCCTACGAGCAGTACTTC CASTSTGSPKAYEQYF
TRBJ2-5 NA once TRBV11-2 TGTGCCAGCAGCCCACAGGCGGGCAGACGCCAAGAGACCCAGTACTTC CASSPQAGRRQETQYF
TRBJ2-5 NA NA TRBV15 TGTGCCACCAGCGGCGGGCAAGAGACCCAGTACTTC CATSGGQETQYF